The clone carrying this T cell receptor beta chain has a single count. The sample is drawn from a study of lymphopenia after photon versus proton radiotherapy. The assay was immunoSEQ multiplex PCR, and TCRdb's table has in-frame clones only and misses some. This table has 55,000 to 70,000 clones, around 90% appearing once. CDR1 and CDR2 from the germline V gene are SNHLY and FYNNEI. This CDR3 contains 14 residues. V was clipped by 11 bases and J by 4 bases, with 19 bases between them. V usage is TRBV2 and J usage is TRBJ2-3, with TRBD1 as a possible D gene (5 bases). The sequence was collected from a woman in her seventies with pancreatic cancer. Sequencing was performed on peripheral blood, taken from a patient treated with photon-based radiotherapy. The CDR3 DNA is TGTGCCCACTCGGGCAGGGAAGATGCAGATACGCAGTATTTT. Amino acids: CAHSGREDADTQYF. Full variable domain (remainder filled in from reference TRBV2 and TRBJ2-3): EPEVTQTPSHQVTQMGQEVILRCVPISNHLYFYWYRQILGQKVEFLVSFYNNEISEKSEIFDDQFSVERPDGSNFTLKIRSTKLEDSAMYFCAHSGREDADTQYFGPGTRLTVL.